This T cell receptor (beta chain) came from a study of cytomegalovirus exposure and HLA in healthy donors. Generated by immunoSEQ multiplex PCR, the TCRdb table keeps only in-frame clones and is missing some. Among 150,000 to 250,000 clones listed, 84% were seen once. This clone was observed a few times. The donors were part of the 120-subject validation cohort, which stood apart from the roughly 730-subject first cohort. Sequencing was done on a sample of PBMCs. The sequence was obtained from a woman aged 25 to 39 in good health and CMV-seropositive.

This CDR3 reads CASSSYGAVYNEQFF. DNA of the CDR3: TGTGCCAGCAGCTCCTACGGAGCTGTCTACAATGAGCAGTTCTTC. The chain employs TRBV9 and TRBJ2-1; the D is unclear. This CDR3 has 15 amino acids. Germline assignment: CDR1 SGDLS and CDR2 YYNGEE. V lost 4 bases to trimming and J lost 3 bases, with 14 bases between them.